The 28 T cell receptor beta chains given below trace back to one sample, sequenced in a study of cytomegalovirus exposure and HLA in healthy donors. Both 60 Vbeta primers and 13 Jbeta primers went into the PCR. TCRdb's copy holds only in-frame clones and misses some; the assay was immunoSEQ multiplex PCR. The sample data list 130,000 to 150,000 clones. Sequenced material: PBMCs. These receptors were obtained from a male donor in good health and CMV-seronegative.

V and J are TRBV5-1 and TRBJ2-1; perhaps TRBD1 as D (5 bases). The germline gives CDR1 SGHRS, CDR2 YFSETQ. This CDR3 spans 13 amino acids. Trimming cost V 5 bases and J 3 bases, with 9 bases left between them. The DNA of the CDR3 is TGCGCCAGCAGGGACATTCACTACAATGAGCAGTTCTTC. Protein sequence: CASRDIHYNEQFF.

The chain carries TRBV27 and TRBJ2-5; 10 bases match TRBD1. The CDR3 sequence is 14 residues long. The germline gives CDR1 MNHEY, CDR2 SMNVEV (reference sequence). V lost 4 bases to trimming and J lost 4 bases; unmatched junction nucleotides: 3. The CDR3 sequence is CASSSRDRGETQYF. The DNA of the CDR3 is TGTGCCAGCAGTTCCCGGGACAGGGGAGAGACCCAGTACTTC.

V and J are TRBV6-6 and TRBJ1-1; no definite D call. Trimming took off 8 bases at V and 5 bases at J, with 18 bases between the two ends. The CDR3 has 14 amino acids. Germline V gene lookup returns CDR1 MNHNY and CDR2 SVGAGI (reference sequence). CDR3 amino acids: CASRLEGGWTEAFF. The CDR3 coding sequence is TGTGCCAGCCGTCTCGAAGGAGGGTGGACTGAAGCTTTCTTT.

V usage is TRBV5-6 and J usage is TRBJ2-7; D is possibly TRBD1 (7 bases). From germline, CDR1 is SGHDT and CDR2 YYEEEE. Deletions cut 0 bases from V and 2 bases from J, with 12 bases between. This CDR3 contains 15 residues. In DNA form, the CDR3 reads TGTGCCAGCAGCTTGGGTGCAGGGGGGACCTACGAGCAGTACTTC. Translated: CASSLGAGGTYEQYF.

V is TRBV4-3 and J is TRBJ2-2; 7 nucleotides match TRBD1. Germline CDR1 reads LGHNA; CDR2 reads YSLEER. This CDR3 contains 19 residues. V lost 1 base and J lost 6; bases outside the gene matches: 17. CDR3 amino acids: CASSQAAQQGPLRSGELFF. CDR3 DNA sequence: TGCGCCAGCAGCCAAGCCGCCCAACAGGGGCCCCTGCGGTCCGGGGAGCTGTTTTTT.

The chain is built from TRBV1 and TRBJ2-1; the listed D gene, TRBD2, was not tested against the DNA. TRBV1 is a known pseudogene. The CDR3 consists of 15 residues. The CDR3 protein is CTSSQPGTPHNEQFF. In DNA, the CDR3 is TGCACCAGCAGCCAACCCGGGACTCCTCACAATGAGCAGTTCTTC.

This chain links TRBV30 with TRBJ1-1, with TRBD1 as a possible D gene (6 bases). This CDR3 is 16 amino acids long. CDR1 is GTSNPN, CDR2 SVGIG, per germline (reference sequence). Trimming removed 5 bases at V and 6 bases at J, with 25 bases between. The CDR3 loop reads CAWAFGGRVPIAEAFF. The CDR3 coding sequence is TGTGCCTGGGCCTTTGGGGGCCGGGTCCCCATTGCTGAAGCTTTCTTT.

This chain links TRBV7-9 with TRBJ1-1; no clear D gene. From germline, CDR1 is SEHNR and CDR2 FQNEAQ (reference sequence). V lost 1 base, J lost 2 bases, and 5 bases lay in between. This CDR3 comprises 13 residues. The CDR3 region has the DNA TGTGCCAGCAGCTTAGGGGCTAACACTGAAGCTTTCTTT. Translation gives CASSLGANTEAFF.

The chain recombines TRBV11-1 with TRBJ2-5; D unclear. Germline CDR1 SGHAT, CDR2 FQDESV (reference sequence). This CDR3 region has 14 residues. Trimming stripped 0 bases from V and 2 bases from J, with 7 bases between. CDR3 DNA: TGTGCCAGCAGCTTAGCGATACAGCAAGAGACCCAGTACTTC. This gives the protein CASSLAIQQETQYF.

The rearrangement joins TRBV6-5 to TRBJ1-3; the D is unclear. CDR1 is MNHEY, CDR2 SVGAGI, per germline. V lost 6 bases and J lost 0, with 9 bases in between. This CDR3 region has 14 residues. CDR3 protein: CASRSPHSGNTIYF. CDR3 nucleotides: TGTGCCAGCAGGAGTCCCCACTCTGGAAACACCATATATTTT.

CDR3 sequence reads: CASSQGQGGNEKLFF. Written as DNA, the CDR3 is TGTGCCAGCAGCCAAGGTCAGGGGGGCAATGAAAAACTGTTTTTT. The chain uses TRBV4-2 and TRBJ1-4; 7 bases are shared with TRBD1. The germline CDR1 and CDR2 sequences are LGHNA and YNFKEQ. The CDR3 spans 15 residues. Trimming removed 1 base from V and 5 bases from J; junction bases left unmatched: 4.

V is TRBV6-5 and J is TRBJ1-4; D is possibly TRBD1 (5 bases). Germline assignment: CDR1 MNHEY and CDR2 SVGAGI. CDR3 length: 15 residues. Trimming took off 0 bases at V and 12 bases at J, with 17 bases between the two ends. CDR3 in DNA: TGTGCCAGCAGTTACTCGAGGCTCCAGGGCGGGGAACTGTTTTTT. Its translation is CASSYSRLQGGELFF.

This chain joins TRBV19 and TRBJ1-2; no clear D gene. CDR3 length equals 13 residues. Germline CDR1 reads LNHDA; CDR2 reads SQIVND (reference sequence). The germline V and J ends were trimmed by 7 bases and 4 bases, with 13 bases remaining between them. This CDR3 reads CASTRGGPYGYTF. In DNA, the CDR3 is TGTGCCAGTACAAGAGGCGGGCCCTATGGCTACACCTTC.

CDR3 DNA sequence: TGCGCCAGCAGCAACAGGAGTGAGCAGTTCTTC. It translates to CASSNRSEQFF. The rearrangement links TRBV5-1 to TRBJ2-1; weak D call: TRBD1 (5 bases). The germline V gene has CDR1 SGHRS and CDR2 YFSETQ. The CDR3 contains 11 residues. Trimming left V 4 bases short and J 9 bases short, with 8 bases between.

The chain joins TRBV27 to TRBJ1-1; D is unresolved. The V gene's germline CDR1 is MNHEY and CDR2 SMNVEV (reference sequence). CDR3 length: 13 amino acids. V was pared by 6 bases and J by 11 bases, with 19 bases between. CDR3 protein: CASSPNTPKLAFF. As DNA, the CDR3 is TGTGCCAGCAGCCCGAATACTCCTAAGCTGGCTTTCTTT.

The rearrangement uses TRBV19 and TRBJ1-1; no reliable D call. The germline V and J ends were trimmed by 5 bases and 7 bases, with 8 bases remaining between them. The CDR3 totals 11 residues. The germline V gene encodes CDR1 LNHDA and CDR2 SQIVND (reference sequence). CDR3 in amino acids: CASSEGNEAFF. DNA of the CDR3: TGTGCCAGTAGTGAGGGAAATGAAGCTTTCTTT.

The chain uses TRBV7-6 and TRBJ1-1; TRBD1 aligns across 8 bases. Germline trimming cut 4 bases from V and 5 bases from J; bases unmatched to any gene: 9. CDR1 is SGHVS, CDR2 FNYEAQ, per germline. This CDR3 is built from 15 residues. CDR3 sequence reads: CASSSGQGRSTEAFF. The CDR3 bases are TGTGCCAGCAGCTCCGGACAGGGAAGGAGTACTGAAGCTTTCTTT.

The V and J genes are TRBV28 and TRBJ2-5; 7 nucleotides match TRBD2. The CDR3 runs 13 residues. The J segment lost 5 bases and the V segment lost 5 bases, leaving 5 bases of the junction unmatched. The V gene's germline CDR1 is MDHEN and CDR2 SYDVKM. CDR3 DNA sequence: TGTGCCAGCAGTATCAATAGCGGGGAGACCCAGTACTTC. This sequence encodes CASSINSGETQYF.

The genes are TRBV5-1 and TRBJ2-1; TRBD2 matches 10 bases. Per germline, CDR1 SGHRS and CDR2 YFSETQ. The CDR3 totals 15 residues. V gave up 1 base and J gave up 9 bases; unmatched junction bases: 7. This CDR3 reads CASSLTSGIATEQFF. CDR3 nucleotide sequence: TGCGCCAGCAGCTTGACTAGCGGGATAGCAACTGAGCAGTTCTTC.

The chain employs TRBV18 and TRBJ2-1; D is undetermined. Trimming removed 3 bases from V and 5 bases from J, with 14 bases in between. The CDR3 extends over 15 amino acids. The germline V gene has CDR1 KGHSH and CDR2 LQKENI. CDR3 bases: TGTGCCAGCTCACCCGCCTATCAGGCCAACAATGAGCAGTTCTTC. This translates into CASSPAYQANNEQFF.

The chain recombines TRBV29-1 with TRBJ2-7, with D perhaps matching TRBD2 (7 bases). CDR1 and CDR2 from the germline V gene are SQVTM and ANQGSEA. There are 11 residues in the CDR3. The V and J ends lost 6 bases and 5 bases respectively, with 11 bases between them. For the CDR3, the DNA is TGCAGCGTCTGGGGGGGCCACGAGCAGTACTTC. Its translation is CSVWGGHEQYF.

The chain recombines TRBV5-1 with TRBJ2-5; 7 nucleotides align to TRBD2. The germline gives CDR1 SGHRS, CDR2 YFSETQ. With V trimmed by 3 bases and J by 5 bases, 7 bases remained unmatched. There are 14 residues in the CDR3. The chain's CDR3 is CASSSPRGEETQYF. Written as DNA, the CDR3 is TGCGCCAGCAGCTCCCCCCGGGGGGAGGAGACCCAGTACTTC. Using reference TRBV5-1 and TRBJ2-5 for the parts outside the CDR3, the full variable domain is KAGVTQTPRYLIKTRGQQVTLSCSPISGHRSVSWYQQTPGQGLQFLFEYFSETQRNKGNFPGRFSGRQFSNSRSEMNVSTLELGDSALYLCASSSPRGEETQYFGPGTRLLVL.

The V and J genes are TRBV27 and TRBJ2-7; D perhaps matches TRBD2 (5 bases). Germline CDR1 MNHEY, CDR2 SMNVEV (reference sequence). The CDR3 spans 15 residues. V gave up 3 bases and J gave up 3 bases, with 15 bases separating them. The CDR3 spells CASSFVLAPNYEQYF. DNA for the CDR3: TGTGCCAGCAGTTTCGTCCTAGCTCCCAACTACGAGCAGTACTTC.

The chain carries TRBV4-1 and TRBJ1-1; 7 bases agree with TRBD1. J was trimmed by 8 bases and V by 5 bases; bases with no gene match: 11. The CDR3 is 14 amino acids. Germline loops: CDR1 MGHRA, CDR2 YSYEKL. CDR3 nucleotide sequence: TGCGCCAGCAGCAGCGACAGGGCAACGGAGGAAGCTTTCTTT. Protein: CASSSDRATEEAFF.

This chain uses TRBV7-6 with TRBJ1-5, with a weak D call TRBD1 (6 bases). V was cut by 4 bases and J by 1 base, with 17 bases left in between. The V gene's germline CDR1 is SGHVS and CDR2 FNYEAQ. The CDR3 has 17 amino acids. The CDR3, as DNA: TGTGCCAGCAGCTCTGAACAGGGTTTTAGAAGCAATCAGCCCCAGCATTTT. Residues: CASSSEQGFRSNQPQHF.

CDR3 amino acids: CASSQLQGTTEAFF. CDR3 nucleotide sequence: TGCGCCAGCAGCCAATTACAGGGCACCACTGAAGCTTTCTTT. V usage is TRBV5-1 and J usage is TRBJ1-1; D perhaps matches TRBD1 (6 bases). The CDR3 totals 14 residues. CDR1 and CDR2 from the germline V gene are SGHRS and YFSETQ. The V end lost 4 bases, the J end lost 4 bases, and 14 bases lay between the germline ends.

This sequence joins TRBV11-3 and TRBJ2-1; TRBD1 might be the D (5 bases). Germline assignment: CDR1 SGHNT and CDR2 YENEEA. CDR3 length equals 13 residues. V was shortened by 4 bases and J by 8 bases, with 12 bases between the two germline ends. In DNA form, the CDR3 reads TGTGCCAGCAGCTCGTCCCAGGGTGATGAGCAGTTCTTC. It yields the protein CASSSSQGDEQFF.

This chain joins TRBV7-8 and TRBJ1-2, with TRBD1 as a possible D gene (5 bases). V was cut by 1 base and J by 7 bases, with 16 bases left in between. Per the germline V gene, CDR1 is SGHVS and CDR2 is FQNEAQ. The CDR3 extends over 15 amino acids. DNA for the CDR3: TGTGCCAGCAGCTTAGGCGGGGGTCCGGGTGGTGGCTACACCTTC. This encodes CASSLGGGPGGGYTF.